These T cell receptor beta chains were read from a single sample in a study of T cells in Graves' hyperthyroidism and ophthalmopathy. TCRdb used MiXCR to reprocess the multiplex PCR reads, holding one entry per CDR3 protein. The sample lists under 650,000 distinct CDR3 sequences, 16% seen once, with around 4% in the top ten. The specimen was blood. These receptors were collected from a woman in her thirties with Graves' hyperthyroidism. CDR3s include the opening cysteine and the closing phenylalanine or tryptophan.

v_gene,CDR3aa
TRBV18,CASSPSVYGSSYEQYF
TRBV6-5,CASSYKGAQETQYF
TRBV11-2,CASSLARLLGPYNEQFF
TRBV7-9,CASSSTALGTEAFF
TRBV10-3,CAISESWRDTDTQYF
TRBV5-1,CASSLEAGYNEQFF
TRBV6-1,CASSNTNTEAFF
TRBV20-1,CSVVTGINQPQHF
TRBV28,CASSGWTGDSYNEQFF
TRBV6-2/TRBV6-3,CASSTDLRTDTQYF
TRBV20-1,CSARDVGVVSPEAFF
TRBV3-1,CASSHSGSPHEQFF
TRBV12-3/TRBV12-4,CASSLNGPRAFF
TRBV6-1,CASLRNTEAFF
TRBV28,CATPADENRGGYTF
TRBV5-1,CASTAGGPGGTDTQYF
TRBV4-1,CASSSRDRVQETQYF
TRBV5-4,CASSTTGENTGELFF
TRBV7-8,CASSPEGLAGANEQFF
TRBV7-7,CASSPDRANEQFF
TRBV11-2,CASSLDPGAAGYTF
TRBV19,CASSMVRSSYNEQFF
TRBV27,CASSPLTGLGYTF
TRBV20-1,CSAGAGTGPSYEQYF
TRBV18,CASSPIGSNTIYF
TRBV10-3,CAISPGDTNYGYTF
TRBV15,CATSRDTWGTEETQYF
TRBV2,CASSNRDYPYNEQFF
TRBV12-5,CASVVFNEKLFF
TRBV14,CASSQGGSEQFF
TRBV2,CASSSGTGALGYTF
TRBV15,CATSSLASLQETQYF
TRBV11-3,CASSLEAAGGGNEQFF
TRBV4-1,CASSPPPLAGGPPSTDTQYF
TRBV3-1,CASSHRQGQNTEAFF
TRBV12-3/TRBV12-4,CASSPLAVAGGQILYNEQFF
TRBV30,CAWTPGPETGELFF
TRBV12-5,CASGTGGSGYTF
TRBV20-1,CSARHATAGELFF
TRBV3-1,CASSLQLAGFYEQYF
TRBV19,CASSSPGQGTDEQFF
TRBV6-2/TRBV6-3,CASSPSGQGEAFF
TRBV30,CAWKETGGGNEKLFF
TRBV6-1,CASADRDKPYEQYF
TRBV24-1,CATSDRASTDTQYF
TRBV9,CASSRTGGSFYEQYF
TRBV7-2,CASTPGGGGFGYTF